This TCR beta chain was identified in a study of blood T cells in healthy people across ages. The germline V gene has CDR1 MNHEY and CDR2 SVGAGI. Trimming left V 3 bases short and J 3 bases short, with 14 bases between. The CDR3 covers 16 residues. With a J-beta primer mix and a sample-barcoded 5' primer, a second PCR ran about 7 to 11 cycles. Tagging of each cDNA molecule was performed by a template-switch adaptor with 12 random nucleotides. MiXCR, applied by TCRdb to the 5' RACE reads, yields one record per CDR3 protein. The table includes around 990,000 distinct CDR3 sequences, less than 45% detected once. For this clonotype: What it binds is unknown.

The study, taken as a whole, reports: More naive CD4+ cells and higher diversity marked long-lived donors relative to aged donors.

This receptor was identified in a young man in good health. Sequenced: blood. The chain employs TRBV6-5 and TRBJ2-2, with D perhaps TRBD1 or TRBD2 (6 bases each). The CDR3 region is CASSYYLGGDTGELFF. The CDR3 coding sequence is TGTGCCAGCAGTTATTACCTCGGGGGCGACACCGGGGAGCTGTTTTTT.